What follows are 27 T cell receptor beta chains derived from one specimen sequenced in a study of blood T cell repertoires in COVID-19. The data were produced by immunoSEQ multiplex PCR, yet TCRdb's version contains in-frame clones alone and is incomplete. The data hold some 110,000 clones, with about 75% observed a single time. The sample comprised peripheral blood. These receptors originate from a woman in her seventies with acute or convalescent COVID-19.

The gene calls are TRBV30 and TRBJ1-2; 7 bases align to TRBD1. The CDR3 is 13 residues long. CDR1 and CDR2 (germline): GTSNPN, SVGIG (reference sequence). Unmatched junction bases numbered 3, after V lost 1 base and J lost 4 bases. The CDR3 sequence: CAWSGTGLYGYTF. CDR3 DNA: TGTGCCTGGAGTGGGACAGGCCTCTATGGCTACACCTTC.

This sequence joins TRBV6-6 and TRBJ1-5; tentatively, D is TRBD1 (5 bases). In germline, CDR1 is MNHNY, CDR2 SVGAGI (reference sequence). The CDR3 contains 14 residues. V was shortened by 0 bases and J by 7 bases, with 10 bases between the two germline ends. In DNA, the CDR3 is TGTGCCAGCAGTTACTCGGGGGGAGACCAGCCCCAGCATTTT. Translated, it gives CASSYSGGDQPQHF.

The chain carries TRBV19 and TRBJ1-5, with 7 bases lining up with TRBD1. This CDR3 has 13 residues. Trimming took 10 bases from V and 4 from J; bases not matched to a gene: 7. The germline V gene has CDR1 LNHDA and CDR2 SQIVND (reference sequence). CDR3 in DNA: TGTGCCACGGGGGACAGACCTAATCAGCCCCAGCATTTT. Amino acid sequence: CATGDRPNQPQHF.

The V and J genes are TRBV11-2 and TRBJ2-2, with 9 bases lining up with TRBD2. CDR3 length equals 16 residues. Germline values: CDR1 SGHAT, CDR2 FQNNGV. With 5 bases clipped from V and 1 base from J, the junction kept 5 bases outside the gene matches. CDR3 nucleotide sequence: TGTGCCAGCAGCATACTGACTAGCGGGAACACCGGGGAGCTGTTTTTT. It codes for CASSILTSGNTGELFF.

The gene calls are TRBV2 and TRBJ2-3; D gene unclear. V dropped 1 base and J dropped 1 base, with 9 bases sitting between them. The CDR3 consists of 15 residues. Germline CDR1 is SNHLY and CDR2 is FYNNEI. As DNA, the CDR3 is TGTGCCAGCAGTGAAGTTGGGCAGGGCACAGATACGCAGTATTTT. It codes for CASSEVGQGTDTQYF.

The chain employs TRBV27 and TRBJ2-7; 8 bases fit TRBD1. Germline V lookup: CDR1 MNHEY, CDR2 SMNVEV (reference sequence). Trimming removed 6 bases from V and 2 bases from J; junction bases left unmatched: 6. This CDR3 has 14 residues. In DNA, the CDR3 is TGTGCCAGCAGGGATCCGGGACAGGCCTACGAGCAGTACTTC. It yields the protein CASRDPGQAYEQYF.

This clone was observed a single time. The rearrangement uses TRBV30 and TRBJ2-7; 12 nucleotides align to TRBD2. This CDR3 is 16 amino acids long. Trimming removed 0 bases from V and 2 bases from J; junction bases left unmatched: 5. In germline, CDR1 is GTSNPN, CDR2 SVGIG (reference sequence). CDR3 protein: CAWSVFGLAGTYEQYF. The DNA of the CDR3 is TGTGCCTGGAGTGTTTTCGGACTAGCGGGGACCTACGAGCAGTACTTC.

V usage is TRBV15 and J usage is TRBJ2-7; TRBD2 aligns across 8 bases. The J segment lost 7 bases and the V segment lost 1 base, leaving 9 bases of the junction unmatched. The germline V gene has CDR1 LNHNV and CDR2 YYDKDF (reference sequence). CDR3 length: 15 residues. CDR3 DNA: TGTGCCACCAGCAGAGTTCGAACGGGACTAGGGGAGCAGTACTTC. Residues: CATSRVRTGLGEQYF.

The chain is built from TRBV5-6 and TRBJ1-5, with D possibly being TRBD1 (5 bases). The CDR3 consists of 17 residues. Germline V gene lookup returns CDR1 SGHDT and CDR2 YYEEEE. Between the trimmed V and J ends, which lost 0 bases and 2 bases, there was a span of 15 bases. In DNA, the CDR3 is TGTGCCAGCAGCTTGGAAGGTGGAGGGGCGCGCAATCAGCCCCAGCATTTT. Amino acids: CASSLEGGGARNQPQHF.

V and J are TRBV30 and TRBJ2-5; D may be TRBD2 (5 bases). Between the trimmed V and J ends, which lost 8 bases and 0 bases, there was a span of 7 bases. Looked up from germline, CDR1 is GTSNPN and CDR2 is SVGIG (reference sequence). CDR3 size: 11 residues. CDR3 amino acids: CAAADQETQYF. DNA of the CDR3: TGTGCCGCAGCGGACCAAGAGACCCAGTACTTC.

The chain is built from TRBV6-5 and TRBJ1-4, with a tentative D call TRBD1 (5 bases). Germline CDR1 is MNHEY and CDR2 is SVGAGI. With 6 bases removed from V and 5 bases from J, the gap between germline ends came to 10 bases. CDR3 length: 13 residues. CDR3 residues: CASRRQTNEKLFF. In DNA, the CDR3 is TGTGCCAGCAGACGACAGACCAATGAAAAACTGTTTTTT.

The rearrangement joins TRBV7-8 to TRBJ1-5, with D possibly TRBD1 on 5 matching bases. Germline values: CDR1 SGHVS, CDR2 FQNEAQ. V lost 3 bases and J lost 9, with 18 bases in between. The CDR3 is 15 amino acids. CDR3 region: CASSFLERGKGPQHF. DNA for the CDR3: TGTGCCAGCAGCTTCTTGGAGCGGGGGAAGGGGCCCCAGCATTTT.

The V call is TRBV6-5, the J call TRBJ2-1; TRBD2 aligns across 8 bases. CDR3 length: 14 amino acids. Germline V gives CDR1 MNHEY, CDR2 SVGAGI. V dropped 2 bases and J dropped 8; count of bases not matched to a gene: 5. CDR3 coding DNA: TGTGCCAGCAGTTACGGCGGGGGGCGGCATGAGCAGTTCTTC. This encodes CASSYGGGRHEQFF.

The V and J genes are TRBV3-1 (or the pseudogene TRBV3-2) and TRBJ1-2; 7 nucleotides match TRBD1. Germline CDR1 LGHDT, CDR2 YNNKEL (reference sequence). This CDR3 spans 14 amino acids. V lost 0 bases to trimming and J lost 5 bases; unmatched junction nucleotides: 3. The chain's CDR3 is CASSQEGTAYGYTF. CDR3 coding DNA: TGTGCCAGCAGCCAAGAGGGGACAGCGTATGGCTACACCTTC.

The J gene is TRBJ1-5, the V gene TRBV19; 12 positions match TRBD1. This CDR3 spans 18 amino acids. The germline CDR1 and CDR2 sequences are LNHDA and SQIVND (reference sequence). The V and J ends lost 6 bases and 4 bases, in that order; junction bases with no gene match: 13. The CDR3 coding sequence is TGTGCCAGTAGCCAAAAACCGGGACAGGGGGCGCGGAATCAGCCCCAGCATTTT. Its protein is CASSQKPGQGARNQPQHF. The complete variable domain, with remaining parts taken from reference TRBV19 and TRBJ1-5, reads DGGITQSPKYLFRKEGQNVTLSCEQNLNHDAMYWYRQDPGQGLRLIYYSQIVNDFQKGDIAEGYSVSREKKESFPLTVTSAQKNPTAFYLCASSQKPGQGARNQPQHFGDGTRLSIL.

This clone was counted once. The CDR3 loop reads CASSLRGTGNTIYF. The CDR3 DNA sequence: TGTGCCAGCAGCTTAAGAGGGACTGGAAACACCATATATTTT. The V gene is TRBV5-8, the J gene TRBJ1-3; D is ambiguous. CDR1 and CDR2 (germline): SGHTS, YDEGEE. The ends were cut back, 2 bases at V and 2 bases at J, with 8 bases in the middle. The CDR3 is made up of 14 amino acids. Variable domain in full (rest from reference TRBV5-8 and TRBJ1-3): EAGVTQSPTHLIKTRGQQATLRCSPISGHTSVYWYQQALGLGLQFLLWYDEGEERNRGNFPPRFSGRQFPNYSSELNVNALELEDSALYLCASSLRGTGNTIYFGEGSWLTVV.

J is TRBJ1-1 and V is TRBV30; D remains ambiguous. V lost 2 bases to trimming and J lost 4 bases, with 8 bases between them. The germline gives CDR1 GTSNPN, CDR2 SVGIG (reference sequence). This CDR3 is 12 amino acids long. The CDR3 spells CAWSPSATEAFF. CDR3 nucleotides: TGTGCCTGGAGTCCTAGCGCCACTGAAGCTTTCTTT.

This clone was seen once. The rearrangement links TRBV29-1 to TRBJ2-7; tentative D call: TRBD1 (5 bases). CDR1 and CDR2 from the germline V gene are SQVTM and ANQGSEA. The CDR3 runs 11 residues. With 4 bases removed from V and 5 bases from J, the gap between germline ends came to 9 bases. Written as DNA, the CDR3 is TGCAGCGTTGCCGTCAGGGACGAGCAGTACTTC. Protein sequence: CSVAVRDEQYF.

This rearrangement joins TRBV15 to TRBJ2-1; no definite D call. The CDR3 length is 13 residues. Germline values: CDR1 LNHNV, CDR2 YYDKDF (reference sequence). V lost 0 bases and J 8 bases, leaving 8 bases between the germline ends. The CDR3 DNA reads as TGTGCCACCAGCAGAGATCTAGGCTATGAGCAGTTCTTC. It encodes CATSRDLGYEQFF.

The chain combines TRBV7-2 with TRBJ2-1, with D possibly matching TRBD1 (6 bases). The V gene's germline CDR1 is SGHTA and CDR2 FQGNSA. CDR3 length: 16 amino acids. Trimming left V 5 bases short and J 6 bases short, with 20 bases between. The CDR3 DNA reads as TGTGCCAGCAGCCCGGGGACACTGATTAAGGTCAATGAGCAGTTCTTC. Translating it yields CASSPGTLIKVNEQFF.

The J gene is TRBJ2-2, the V gene TRBV5-1, with D tentatively TRBD1 (6 bases). Germline assignment: CDR1 SGHRS and CDR2 YFSETQ. Trimming left V 0 bases short and J 7 bases short, with 10 bases between. This CDR3 region has 14 residues. The CDR3 sequence: CASSLVQGRGELFF. Here the CDR3 DNA reads TGCGCCAGCAGCTTGGTACAGGGTCGCGGGGAGCTGTTTTTT.

J is TRBJ2-2 and V is TRBV7-9; 8 nucleotides match TRBD1. Germline V gene data show CDR1 as SEHNR and CDR2 as FQNEAQ (reference sequence). The CDR3 runs 15 residues. The V segment lost 0 bases and the J segment 5 bases; nucleotides outside the gene matches: 2. The CDR3 coding sequence is TGTGCCAGCAGCTTAGCTACAGGGGGGACCGGGGAGCTGTTTTTT. This translates into CASSLATGGTGELFF.

This clone was detected many times. This chain connects TRBV5-1 to TRBJ1-1; D is ambiguous. Trimming removed 1 base at V and 2 bases at J, with 12 bases between. The CDR3 contains 15 residues. The germline CDR1 and CDR2 sequences are SGHRS and YFSETQ. The CDR3 DNA follows: TGCGCCAGCAGCTTGAGAGGAGGTAAAAACACTGAAGCTTTCTTT. This translates into CASSLRGGKNTEAFF.

J is TRBJ2-1 and V is TRBV7-8, with D maybe TRBD1 (6 bases). Deletions cut 4 bases from V and 4 bases from J, with 8 bases between. Germline V CDR1 and CDR2: SGHVS, FQNEAQ. The CDR3 sequence is 13 residues long. In DNA, the CDR3 is TGTGCCAGCAGCTCTACAGGGTACAATGAGCAGTTCTTC. Translating gives CASSSTGYNEQFF.

The chain recombines TRBV5-1 with TRBJ2-1; the match to TRBD1 covers 11 bases. V was pared by 0 bases and J by 9 bases, with 5 bases of the junction left unmatched. CDR1 is SGHRS and CDR2 is YFSETQ in the germline V gene. The CDR3 spans 15 residues. CDR3 DNA: TGCGCCAGCAGCTTGGAGGACAGGGGGCGGGGTGAGCAGTTCTTC. It codes for CASSLEDRGRGEQFF. The variable domain in full, completed from reference TRBV5-1 and TRBJ2-1, reads KAGVTQTPRYLIKTRGQQVTLSCSPISGHRSVSWYQQTPGQGLQFLFEYFSETQRNKGNFPGRFSGRQFSNSRSEMNVSTLELGDSALYLCASSLEDRGRGEQFFGPGTRLTVL.

The gene calls are TRBV2 and TRBJ1-5, with 8 bases lining up with TRBD1. V lost 1 base, J lost 6 bases, and 5 bases stayed unmatched. The germline gives CDR1 SNHLY, CDR2 FYNNEI. The CDR3 totals 15 residues. In DNA, the CDR3 is TGTGCCAGCAGTGAAGAGGCAGGGGGCAGTCAGCCCCAGCATTTT. Amino acids: CASSEEAGGSQPQHF.

V is TRBV6-5 and J is TRBJ2-3, with D perhaps TRBD2 (7 bases). The ends were cut back, 4 bases at V and 1 base at J, with 12 bases in the middle. Germline CDR1 and CDR2: MNHEY and SVGAGI. The CDR3 is 15 residues long. This chain's CDR3 is CASSSGDYRTDTQYF. CDR3 coding DNA: TGTGCCAGCAGTTCAGGGGACTATCGCACAGATACGCAGTATTTT.